These T cell receptor beta chains were read from a single sample in a study of shared clonotypes between healthy human individuals. Sequencing used immunoSEQ multiplex PCR; TCRdb keeps in-frame clones, though not all of them. The data show more than 550,000 clones, with 92% seen just once and more than 20% held by the top ten. The sequencing input was naive CD8+ T cells sorted from blood. The receptors were sampled from a man aged 30 to 39 in good health. The CDR3 runs from the conserved cysteine through the conserved F or W. D genes are given only for firm matches. Not every row has a clone size; where given, it reads once, few, many or a size class.

TRBJ2-7	TRBV21-1	-	-	TGTGCCAGCCCATCGGCAATTCTGAGGGGCGAGCAGTACTTC	CASPSAILRGEQYF
TRBJ2-1	TRBV6-5	-	-	TGTGCCAGCAGTTACGCGGGTCCGAATGAGCAGTTCTTC	CASSYAGPNEQFF
TRBJ2-3	TRBV27	TRBD2	-	TGTGCCAGCAGTGTGCTAGCGGGGGTAGATACGCAGTATTTT	CASSVLAGVDTQYF
TRBJ2-7	TRBV27	TRBD1	-	TGTGCCAGCAGTTTTGCCGGGACAGGGGACTACGAGCAGTACTTC	CASSFAGTGDYEQYF
TRBJ1-2	TRBV7-9	TRBD1	-	TGTGCCAGCAGCTTTCCCGGGACAGGGTTCTCTGGCTACACCTTC	CASSFPGTGFSGYTF
TRBJ2-3	TRBV27	-	once	TGTGCCAGCAGTTGGTCGAGGACAGATACGCAGTATTTT	CASSWSRTDTQYF
TRBJ2-6	TRBV5-6	-	-	TGTGCCAGCAGCTTTATGGCCCAGGGTGAGGTCAACGTCCTGACTTTC	CASSFMAQGEVNVLTF
TRBJ2-3	TRBV9	-	-	TGTGCCAGCAGCGTTGGTAAGGTCTTCGATACGCAGTATTTT	CASSVGKVFDTQYF
TRBJ1-1	TRBV30	-	once	TGTGCCTGGAGTCTACAGGGATATACTGAAGCTTTCTTT	CAWSLQGYTEAFF
TRBJ2-2	TRBV19	TRBD2	-	TGTGCCAGTAGTCCCTGGACTAGCGCGAACACCGGGGAGCTGTTTTTT	CASSPWTSANTGELFF
TRBJ1-6	TRBV30	TRBD1	-	TGTGCCTGGACCCAGGGGGCCTATAATTCACCCCTCCACTTT	CAWTQGAYNSPLHF
TRBJ2-1	TRBV28	-	-	TGTGCCAGCAGTTGGGTCTTCGGGAGTCGGTCTAGCTTCTACAATGAGCAGTTCTTC	CASSWVFGSRSSFYNEQFF
TRBJ2-3	TRBV6-5	-	-	TGTGCCAGCAGACTACGGAGCCAACTAACAGATACGCAGTATTTT	CASRLRSQLTDTQYF
TRBJ2-5	TRBV27	TRBD1	-	TGTGCCAGCACCACCGGGACAGGGCTAGCCGTAGGCGAGACCCAGTACTTC	CASTTGTGLAVGETQYF
TRBJ1-1	TRBV7-9	TRBD1	-	TGTGCCAGCAGCACTCGGGACAGGGGCGTGAACACTGAAGCTTTCTTT	CASSTRDRGVNTEAFF
TRBJ1-5	TRBV27	-	-	TGTGCCAGCAGTCAACAGCCGTATAGCAATCAGCCCCAGCATTTT	CASSQQPYSNQPQHF
TRBJ2-7	TRBV10-3	-	-	TGTGCCATCAGTGAGCCAACTCGTGACGAGCAGTACTTC	CAISEPTRDEQYF
TRBJ2-1	TRBV28	TRBD2	-	TGTGCCAGCAGCGCGGGGACTAGCCGTAACAATGAGCAGTTCTTC	CASSAGTSRNNEQFF
TRBJ2-7	TRBV7-9	TRBD1	-	TGTGCCAGCAGCACGCAAACAGGGGCCTACGAGCAGTACTTC	CASSTQTGAYEQYF
TRBJ1-5	TRBV19	-	once	TGTGCCAGTAATATAGGGGTTTACAATCAGCCCCAGCATTTT	CASNIGVYNQPQHF
TRBJ2-1	TRBV5-1	-	once	TGCGCCAGCAGCCCCGGATACAATGAGCAGTTCTTC	CASSPGYNEQFF
TRBJ2-3	TRBV27	-	-	TGTGCCAGCAGTTTATGGGCAGGCACAGATACGCAGTATTTT	CASSLWAGTDTQYF
TRBJ1-1	TRBV29-1	TRBD1	once	TGCAGCGTTGAAACAGGGGGCCCTGAAGCTTTCTTT	CSVETGGPEAFF
TRBJ2-3	TRBV30	TRBD1	-	TGTGCCTGGATTGATAAGACAGGGAACTTCCCTTTCACAGATACGCAGTATTTT	CAWIDKTGNFPFTDTQYF
TRBJ2-3	TRBV10-3	-	once	TGTGCCGGTCGGGGAGACGGTACGGCAGATACGCAGTATTTT	CAGRGDGTADTQYF
TRBJ2-1	TRBV29-1	-	-	TGCAGCGTTGACGGCGGGACCCGCAATGAGCAGTTCTTC	CSVDGGTRNEQFF
TRBJ2-1	TRBV7-9	-	-	TGTGCCAGCAGCTTCTTAGGGGGAGCCTACAATGAGCAGTTCTTC	CASSFLGGAYNEQFF